This TCR beta chain came from a study of Ad26.COV2.S vaccination and SARS-CoV-2 variants. The study's findings and limits: For non-spike TCRs, breadth in vaccine recipients resembled that in placebo recipients. The analyses of TCR breadth and depth may have understated the size of total T cell responses.

This CDR3 has 13 amino acids. The V end lost 3 bases, the J end lost 5 bases, and 10 bases lay between the germline ends. The V gene's germline CDR1 is WNHNN and CDR2 SYGVQD (reference sequence). Regarding treatment: some 20 received Ad26.COV2.S at low or high dose, single or two shots; a few received placebo; per-sample allocation not given. Following the first vaccine or placebo injection, samples were taken on day 63. Sequencing was performed with immunoSEQ multiplex PCR; in TCRdb, only in-frame clones are kept and a portion is missing. The table shows almost 400,000 clones, with roughly 90% occurring only once. Comments on this clone: Its antigen is unknown.

The TCR comes from a person aged 18-65 years who received the Ad26.COV2.S COVID-19 vaccine or a placebo. This chain joins TRBV10-1 and TRBJ2-5; D is unresolved. Source: peripheral blood, taken in a trial of Ad26.COV2.S vaccine versus placebo. The CDR3 region is CASSDGSRETQYF. CDR3 nucleotides: TGCGCCAGCAGTGATGGGTCTCGGGAGACCCAGTACTTC.